These T cell receptor beta chains were read from a single sample in a study of blood T cell repertoires in COVID-19. Here immunoSEQ multiplex PCR was the method, and the copy in TCRdb shows in-frame clones only, minus some. The sample contains hundreds of thousands of clones, 92% of which appear only once. The sequencing input was peripheral blood. The receptors shown here come from a man in his 60s with COVID-19, enrolled during active disease. The CDR3 runs from the conserved cysteine through the conserved F or W. The D gene is left open where the match is weak. Size is stated for part of the rows, as once, few or many counts, or as a class when the clone is expanded.

size: -
V: TRBV6-5
J: TRBJ2-7
D: TRBD1
CDR3: CASSPQGQTYEQYF
DNA: TGTGCCAGCAGTCCTCAGGGACAGACCTACGAGCAGTACTTC

size: -
V: TRBV7-3
J: TRBJ2-2
D: TRBD2
CDR3: CASSLGREAGELFF
DNA: TGTGCCAGCAGCTTAGGGCGGGAGGCCGGGGAGCTGTTTTTT

size: once
V: TRBV5-8
J: TRBJ2-3
D: TRBD2
CDR3: CASRMGLAGVGADTQYF
DNA: TGTGCCAGCAGGATGGGACTAGCGGGAGTTGGGGCAGATACGCAGTATTTT

size: -
V: TRBV7-2
J: TRBJ2-5
D: TRBD2
CDR3: CASSLEVTSGRRRETQYF
DNA: TGTGCCAGCAGCTTAGAGGTGACTAGCGGGCGGCGAAGGGAGACCCAGTACTTC

size: once
V: TRBV5-1
J: TRBJ1-4
D: -
CDR3: CASSLSGPGTNEKLFF
DNA: TGCGCCAGCAGCTTGTCAGGGCCTGGGACTAATGAAAAACTGTTTTTT

size: -
V: TRBV11-1
J: TRBJ2-3
D: TRBD1
CDR3: CASSSRGQGTDTQYF
DNA: TGTGCCAGCAGCTCAAGGGGGCAAGGCACAGATACGCAGTATTTT

size: -
V: TRBV6-5
J: TRBJ2-5
D: TRBD1
CDR3: CASRAGTGGRETQYF
DNA: TGTGCCAGCAGAGCCGGGACAGGGGGACGAGAGACCCAGTACTTC

size: -
V: TRBV18
J: TRBJ1-1
D: -
CDR3: CASSPPTGRNTEAFF
DNA: TGTGCCAGCTCACCACCGACGGGGAGGAACACTGAAGCTTTCTTT

size: -
V: TRBV10-1
J: TRBJ1-1
D: -
CDR3: CASREVDSLNTEAFF
DNA: TGCGCCAGCAGGGAAGTAGACAGCTTGAACACTGAAGCTTTCTTT

size: -
V: TRBV11-3
J: TRBJ2-1
D: -
CDR3: CASSSSYGSYNEQFF
DNA: TGTGCCAGCAGCTCCTCGTACGGCTCCTACAATGAGCAGTTCTTC

size: -
V: TRBV6-5
J: TRBJ2-1
D: TRBD2
CDR3: CASSRGGDYNEQFF
DNA: TGTGCCAGCAGCCGCGGGGGGGATTACAATGAGCAGTTCTTC

size: -
V: TRBV9
J: TRBJ1-6
D: TRBD1
CDR3: CASSVGPGGNSPLHF
DNA: TGTGCCAGCAGCGTAGGTCCAGGGGGCAATTCACCCCTCCACTTT

size: few
V: TRBV9
J: TRBJ2-2
D: -
CDR3: CASSADSNTGELFF
DNA: TGTGCCAGCAGCGCCGACAGTAACACCGGGGAGCTGTTTTTT

size: once
V: TRBV27
J: TRBJ1-2
D: -
CDR3: CASSSSDGAVTANYGYTF
DNA: TGTGCCAGCAGTAGTTCTGATGGGGCGGTGACCGCTAACTATGGCTACACCTTC

size: -
V: TRBV5-1
J: TRBJ1-1
D: -
CDR3: CASSAGMNTEAFF
DNA: TGCGCCAGCAGCGCAGGCATGAACACTGAAGCTTTCTTT

size: -
V: TRBV11-2
J: TRBJ1-1
D: -
CDR3: CASSLGGRTEAFF
DNA: TGTGCCAGCAGCTTGGGGGGTCGAACTGAAGCTTTCTTT

size: -
V: TRBV19
J: TRBJ2-5
D: TRBD2
CDR3: CASSIDASGGVQETQYF
DNA: TGTGCCAGTAGTATAGATGCCAGCGGGGGGGTCCAAGAGACCCAGTACTTC

size: -
V: TRBV18
J: TRBJ2-1
D: -
CDR3: CASSPREGPSSYNEQFF
DNA: TGTGCCAGCTCACCGCGTGAGGGTCCCAGCTCCTACAATGAGCAGTTCTTC

size: -
V: TRBV10-3
J: TRBJ1-2
D: TRBD1
CDR3: CAISVIQGADDYGYTF
DNA: TGTGCCATCAGTGTGATTCAGGGGGCGGACGACTATGGCTACACCTTC